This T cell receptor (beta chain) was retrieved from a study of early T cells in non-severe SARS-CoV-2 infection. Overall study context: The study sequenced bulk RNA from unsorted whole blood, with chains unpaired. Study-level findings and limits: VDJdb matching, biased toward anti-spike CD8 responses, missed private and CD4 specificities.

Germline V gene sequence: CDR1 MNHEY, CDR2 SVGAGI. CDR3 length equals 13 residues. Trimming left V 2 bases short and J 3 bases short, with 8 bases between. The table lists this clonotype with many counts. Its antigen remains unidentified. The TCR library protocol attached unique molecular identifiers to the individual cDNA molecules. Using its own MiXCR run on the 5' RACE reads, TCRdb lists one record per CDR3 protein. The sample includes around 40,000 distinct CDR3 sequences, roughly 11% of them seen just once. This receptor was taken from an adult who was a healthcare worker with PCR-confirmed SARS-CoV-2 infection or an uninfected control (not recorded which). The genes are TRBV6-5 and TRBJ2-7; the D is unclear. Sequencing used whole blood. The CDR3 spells CASSYRLDYEQYF. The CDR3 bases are TGTGCCAGCAGTTACCGGCTCGACTACGAGCAGTACTTC.